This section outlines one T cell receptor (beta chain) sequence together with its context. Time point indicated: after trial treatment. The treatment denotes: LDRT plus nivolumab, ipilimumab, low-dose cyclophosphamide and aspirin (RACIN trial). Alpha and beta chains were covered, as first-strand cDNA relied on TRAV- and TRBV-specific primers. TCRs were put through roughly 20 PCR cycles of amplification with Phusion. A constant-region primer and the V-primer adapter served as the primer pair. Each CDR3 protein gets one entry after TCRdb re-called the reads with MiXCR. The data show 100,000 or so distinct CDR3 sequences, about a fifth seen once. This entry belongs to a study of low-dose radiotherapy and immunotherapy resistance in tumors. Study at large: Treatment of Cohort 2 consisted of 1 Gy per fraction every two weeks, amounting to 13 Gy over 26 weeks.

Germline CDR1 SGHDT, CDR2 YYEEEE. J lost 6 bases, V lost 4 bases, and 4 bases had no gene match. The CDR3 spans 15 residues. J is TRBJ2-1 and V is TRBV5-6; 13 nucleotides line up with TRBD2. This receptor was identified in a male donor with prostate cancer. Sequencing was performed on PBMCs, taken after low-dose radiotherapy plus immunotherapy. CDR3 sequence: CASSPGTSGVNEQFF. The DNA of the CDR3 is TGTGCCAGCAGCCCCGGGACTAGCGGGGTCAATGAGCAGTTCTTC.